One sample yielded the 29 T cell receptor beta chains listed below, sequenced in a study of shared clonotypes between healthy human individuals. Sequencing used immunoSEQ multiplex PCR; TCRdb keeps in-frame clones, though not all of them. Of some 510,000 clones in the sample, roughly 78% were seen once. The sequencing sample was made of PBMCs. The receptors come from a woman aged 40 to 50 in good health. Some clones in this sample may be carry-over from other donors' samples.

This rearrangement joins TRBV7-9 to TRBJ2-5; D not certain. The CDR3 is made up of 12 amino acids. V was shortened by 6 bases and J by 2 bases, with 7 bases between the two germline ends. The germline V gene has CDR1 SEHNR and CDR2 FQNEAQ (reference sequence). This CDR3 reads CASRSQQETQYF. CDR3 nucleotide sequence: TGTGCCAGCAGATCACAGCAAGAGACCCAGTACTTC. Full variable domain (missing parts from reference TRBV7-9 and TRBJ2-5): DTGVSQNPRHKITKRGQNVTFRCDPISEHNRLYWYRQTLGQGPEFLTYFQNEAQLEKSRLLSDRFSAERPKGSFSTLEIQRTEQGDSAMYLCASRSQQETQYFGPGTRLLVL.

The chain recombines TRBV10-2 with TRBJ1-5; 10 nucleotides agree with TRBD1. Germline CDR1 and CDR2: WSHSY and SAAADI. Trimming took 4 bases from V and 0 from J; bases not matched to a gene: 15. The CDR3 extends over 20 amino acids. The CDR3, as DNA: TGCGCCAGCAGTGGTCCCGGTCCGGGACAGGGGCCGCATAGCAATCAGCCCCAGCATTTT. It translates to CASSGPGPGQGPHSNQPQHF.

This rearrangement joins TRBV4-1 to TRBJ1-5; no reliable D call. The CDR3 loop spans 16 amino acids. Germline V CDR1 and CDR2: MGHRA, YSYEKL. V was cut by 0 bases and J by 4 bases, with 13 bases left in between. CDR3 protein: CASSQETVRLNQPQHF. In DNA, the CDR3 is TGCGCCAGCAGCCAAGAGACGGTAAGATTAAATCAGCCCCAGCATTTT.

The chain has TRBV18 and TRBJ2-1; D perhaps matches TRBD2 (6 bases). The length of the CDR3 is 15 residues. Germline-derived CDR1 and CDR2 are KGHSH and LQKENI. V lost 3 bases and J lost 2, with 11 bases in between. CDR3 DNA sequence: TGTGCCAGCTCACCGGTAGCGGTACCCTACAATGAGCAGTTCTTC. Its translation is CASSPVAVPYNEQFF.

This sequence joins TRBV7-5 and TRBJ1-2. TRBV7-5 is termed a pseudogene. This CDR3 is built from 18 residues. The CDR3 DNA sequence: TGTGCCAGAAGCCGCTACCGGGGGGGACCTCTGCGGTGCTATGGCTACACCTTC. Translation gives CARSRYRGGPLRCYGYTF.

This clone was seen just once. The chain joins TRBV10-3 to TRBJ2-3; perhaps TRBD2 as D (6 bases). CDR1 is ENHRY and CDR2 is SYGVKD in the germline V gene. V was trimmed by 10 bases and J by 0 bases, leaving 14 bases between them. The CDR3 has 14 residues. For the CDR3, the DNA is TGTGCCACGACCCCTAGCGATAGCACAGATACGCAGTATTTT. This translates into CATTPSDSTDTQYF.

The chain couples TRBV27 to TRBJ2-7; TRBD1 matches at 10 bases. Looked up from germline, CDR1 is MNHEY and CDR2 is SMNVEV (reference sequence). After removal of 2 bases from V and 2 bases from J, the junction contained 9 bases not matched to a gene. This CDR3 comprises 17 residues. The CDR3 sequence is CASSLRRDRGPAYEQYF. For the CDR3, the DNA is TGTGCCAGCAGTTTACGAAGGGACAGGGGACCGGCCTACGAGCAGTACTTC.

The rearrangement links TRBV9 to TRBJ2-7; 10 nucleotides line up with TRBD2. This CDR3 contains 16 residues. Germline V gene data show CDR1 as SGDLS and CDR2 as YYNGEE. J was trimmed by 7 bases and V by 0 bases; bases with no gene match: 10. The CDR3, as DNA: TGTGCCAGCAGCGTAGGGAGCGGGAGGGCCTTGGGGGAGCAGTACTTC. It specifies CASSVGSGRALGEQYF.

The CDR3 DNA is TGTGCCAGCTCACCATATATCCGCAGCGGGAGAGCCAATGAGCAGTTCTTC. It encodes CASSPYIRSGRANEQFF. The chain carries TRBV18 and TRBJ2-1, with TRBD2 matching over 8 bases. The CDR3 loop spans 17 amino acids. CDR1 KGHSH and CDR2 LQKENI come from the germline V gene. With 2 bases clipped from V and 6 bases from J, the junction kept 12 bases outside the gene matches.

The chain combines TRBV9 with TRBJ1-4; D is unresolved. With 4 bases removed from V and 4 bases from J, the gap between germline ends came to 20 bases. Germline V CDR1 and CDR2: SGDLS, YYNGEE. The CDR3 is 17 residues long. CDR3 region: CASSPTTLEWGNEKLFF. CDR3 DNA: TGTGCCAGCAGCCCAACCACATTAGAGTGGGGTAATGAAAAACTGTTTTTT.

This chain links TRBV27 with TRBJ2-2; no clear D gene. The CDR3 has 14 amino acids. Germline V CDR1 and CDR2: MNHEY, SMNVEV (reference sequence). V shed 3 bases and J shed 4 bases, with 9 bases lying between them. The CDR3 loop reads CASSFQPATGELFF. In nucleotides, the CDR3 is TGTGCCAGCAGTTTCCAGCCAGCCACCGGGGAGCTGTTTTTT.

The chain has TRBV7-9 and TRBJ2-1; 7 bases fit TRBD2. CDR3 length equals 17 residues. J gave up 6 bases and V 1 base, and 12 bases lay outside the gene matches. Germline CDR1 and CDR2: SEHNR and FQNEAQ (reference sequence). The CDR3 loop is CASSLELSREPPNEQFF. CDR3 in DNA: TGTGCCAGCAGCTTAGAACTGTCGCGGGAGCCACCCAATGAGCAGTTCTTC.

This sequence joins TRBV5-6 and TRBJ2-3; 8 nucleotides agree with TRBD2. V lost 4 bases to trimming and J lost 5 bases; unmatched junction nucleotides: 9. CDR1 and CDR2 (germline): SGHDT, YYEEEE. This CDR3 is built from 15 residues. CDR3 nucleotide sequence: TGTGCCAGCAGCCCTAGGGGCGGGAGGCTAGATACGCAGTATTTT. This encodes CASSPRGGRLDTQYF.

This chain connects TRBV7-8 to TRBJ2-7, with TRBD2 matching over 7 bases. The V segment lost 2 bases and the J segment 5 bases; nucleotides outside the gene matches: 9. Germline assignment: CDR1 SGHVS and CDR2 FQNEAQ. The CDR3 runs to 15 residues. The CDR3 coding sequence is TGTGCCAGCAGCTTATACGCGGGAGCTCAGAACGAGCAGTACTTC. This gives the protein CASSLYAGAQNEQYF. The full variable domain, completed using reference TRBV7-8 and TRBJ2-7, is GAGVSQSPRYKVAKRGQDVALRCDPISGHVSLFWYQQALGQGPEFLTYFQNEAQLDKSGLPSDRFFAERPEGSVSTLKIQRTQQEDSAVYLCASSLYAGAQNEQYFGPGTRLTVT.

This clone was detected only a few times. This chain uses TRBV27 with TRBJ2-1; 7 positions agree with TRBD1. V was clipped by 6 bases and J by 10 bases; unmatched bases: 15. The CDR3 sequence is 15 residues long. CDR1 is MNHEY and CDR2 is SMNVEV in the germline V gene (reference sequence). The chain's CDR3 is CASRPGVARGGEQFF. CDR3 nucleotide sequence: TGTGCCAGCAGGCCCGGGGTAGCAAGAGGGGGCGAGCAGTTCTTC.

This chain joins TRBV19 and TRBJ1-2; no clear D. V was pared by 0 bases and J by 5 bases, with 19 bases between. This CDR3 contains 17 residues. Germline loops: CDR1 LNHDA, CDR2 SQIVND (reference sequence). CDR3 DNA: TGTGCCAGTAGTATAGAATCCGTGGGCCGCTTTGGGTATGGCTACACCTTC. This sequence encodes CASSIESVGRFGYGYTF.

V usage is TRBV7-2 and J usage is TRBJ2-1; perhaps D is TRBD1 or TRBD2 (5 bases each). CDR3 length: 14 amino acids. Germline CDR1 SGHTA, CDR2 FQGNSA. V shed 5 bases and J shed 9 bases, with 17 bases lying between them. DNA for the CDR3: TGTGCCAGCAGCCCGGGACCCACCGCCAGTGAGCAGTTCTTC. Protein sequence: CASSPGPTASEQFF.

CDR3 DNA: TGTGCCAGCAGCCCGGACAGGGTACGGGAGACCCAGTACTTC. It yields the protein CASSPDRVRETQYF. V gene TRBV11-1 combines with J gene TRBJ2-5; 8 bases match TRBD1. The CDR3 is made up of 14 amino acids. Trimming cost V 5 bases and J 5 bases; bases outside gene matches: 7. CDR1 SGHAT and CDR2 FQDESV come from the germline V gene (reference sequence).

This chain links TRBV5-1 with TRBJ1-6, with D perhaps TRBD1 (5 bases). V was cut by 2 bases and J by 7 bases, with 7 bases left in between. This CDR3 contains 13 residues. Per germline, CDR1 SGHRS and CDR2 YFSETQ. The CDR3 coding sequence is TGCGCCAGCAGCTTAGGGGTCAATTCACCCCTCCACTTT. Its translation is CASSLGVNSPLHF.

This chain connects TRBV28 to TRBJ1-4; TRBD1 matches at 7 bases. V shed 8 bases, J shed 4 bases, and the junction held 7 bases outside the gene matches. In germline, CDR1 is MDHEN, CDR2 SYDVKM. This CDR3 comprises 14 residues. CDR3 region: CASAPTGVNEKLFF. The CDR3, as DNA: TGTGCCAGCGCGCCAACAGGGGTTAATGAAAAACTGTTTTTT.

This rearrangement joins TRBV4-1 to TRBJ1-2, with D maybe TRBD1 (5 bases). V was shortened by 2 bases and J by 1 base, with 11 bases between the two germline ends. Germline lookup yields CDR1 MGHRA and CDR2 YSYEKL. The CDR3 contains 15 residues. The CDR3 reads CASSQTGTLNYGYTF. CDR3 sequence (DNA): TGCGCCAGCAGCCAAACCGGGACCCTTAACTATGGCTACACCTTC.

This chain joins TRBV7-2 and TRBJ2-3, with 11 bases lining up with TRBD2. Germline CDR1 SGHTA, CDR2 FQGNSA. V lost 1 base to trimming and J lost 5 bases; unmatched junction nucleotides: 8. The CDR3 runs 17 residues. As DNA, the CDR3 is TGTGCCAGCAGCTTAGTGGGACTAGCGGCGGCGGGAGATACGCAGTATTTT. This sequence encodes CASSLVGLAAAGDTQYF.

The chain uses TRBV9 and TRBJ2-7, with TRBD2 matching over 7 bases. This CDR3 comprises 15 residues. Germline CDR1 reads SGDLS; CDR2 reads YYNGEE. V was pared by 6 bases and J by 5 bases, with 14 bases of the junction left unmatched. CDR3 region: CASNGNPSLADEQYF. Here the CDR3 DNA reads TGTGCCAGCAACGGTAACCCCTCGCTAGCGGACGAGCAGTACTTC.

This chain uses TRBV5-6 with TRBJ1-1, with D possibly matching TRBD1 (6 bases). V dropped 0 bases and J dropped 1 base, with 10 bases sitting between them. The CDR3 is 15 residues long. From germline, CDR1 is SGHDT and CDR2 YYEEEE. CDR3 amino acids: CASSLGIRGNTEAFF. The CDR3 DNA is TGTGCCAGCAGCTTGGGGATCAGGGGGAACACTGAAGCTTTCTTT.

J is TRBJ2-5 and V is TRBV19, with 9 bases fitting TRBD1. The V segment lost 9 bases and the J segment 2 bases; nucleotides outside the gene matches: 13. CDR1 LNHDA and CDR2 SQIVND come from the germline V gene (reference sequence). The CDR3 runs to 16 residues. In nucleotides, the CDR3 is TGTGCCAGCACACAGGGGGCGCAAATCGGTCAAGAGACCCAGTACTTC. It specifies CASTQGAQIGQETQYF.

The CDR3 region has the DNA TGTGCCAGCAGCCCTCGAGGTAGCGGGACCACCGGGGAGCTGTTTTTT. It specifies CASSPRGSGTTGELFF. The chain combines TRBV7-9 with TRBJ2-2; 8 positions agree with TRBD2. Losses at the gene ends were 5 bases for V and 4 bases for J; bases not matched to a gene: 9. The CDR3 loop spans 16 amino acids. Germline assignment: CDR1 SEHNR and CDR2 FQNEAQ (reference sequence).

This chain joins TRBV5-1 and TRBJ2-3, with TRBD2 identical over 15 bases. This CDR3 region has 17 residues. Germline lookup yields CDR1 SGHRS and CDR2 YFSETQ. V trimming: 4 bases; J trimming: 3 bases; junction bases outside the gene matches: 6. The DNA of the CDR3 is TGCGCCAGCAGCCGGGGGACTAGCGGGAGGAAAACAGATACGCAGTATTTT. Protein sequence: CASSRGTSGRKTDTQYF.

The J gene is TRBJ1-5, the V gene TRBV19, with a tentative D call TRBD1 (6 bases). Trimming pared 2 bases from V and 7 bases from J, leaving 18 bases between. CDR1 is LNHDA, CDR2 SQIVND, per germline (reference sequence). The CDR3 extends over 16 amino acids. The CDR3 protein is CASSIMGTGYRQPQHF. DNA for the CDR3: TGTGCCAGTAGTATAATGGGTACAGGGTACAGGCAGCCCCAGCATTTT. Complete variable domain (other parts from reference TRBV19 and TRBJ1-5): DGGITQSPKYLFRKEGQNVTLSCEQNLNHDAMYWYRQDPGQGLRLIYYSQIVNDFQKGDIAEGYSVSREKKESFPLTVTSAQKNPTAFYLCASSIMGTGYRQPQHFGDGTRLSIL.

This clone was recorded only once. The chain has TRBV11-3 and TRBJ2-7; D assignment may be TRBD1 or TRBD2 (5 bases each). Germline CDR1 reads SGHNT; CDR2 reads YENEEA. V lost 4 bases to trimming and J lost 6 bases, with 10 bases between them. The CDR3 totals 12 residues. The CDR3 sequence: CASSSTRGEQYF. DNA for the CDR3: TGTGCCAGCAGCTCCACGAGGGGCGAGCAGTACTTC.